This is a list of T cell receptor beta chains from one sample in a study of T cell repertoires in cytomegalovirus infection. TCRdb independently ran MiXCR on the reads; one entry per CDR3 protein. The sample holds 150,000 to 200,000 distinct CDR3 sequences; roughly 15% are singletons and the top ten take under 30%. The sample was CD8+ T cells from PBMCs. The receptors were sampled from a human donor in good health (CMV status not recorded). Some clones in this sample may be carry-over from other donors' samples. Both conserved end residues are part of each CDR3. The D gene is left open where the match is weak. A clone size is listed for some rows: how often the clone was seen (once, few, many), or a class if it is expanded.

J gene: TRBJ2-1
clone size: .
D gene: TRBD1
V gene: TRBV7-9
CDR3 DNA: TGTGCCAGCAGCTTCGGACAGGGAACCTACAATGAGCAGTTCTTC
CDR3 protein: CASSFGQGTYNEQFF

J gene: TRBJ2-2
clone size: .
D gene: .
V gene: TRBV29-1
CDR3 DNA: TGCAGCGTTGAGGGACGGAACACCGGGGAGCTGTTTTTT
CDR3 protein: CSVEGRNTGELFF

J gene: TRBJ1-4
clone size: .
D gene: .
V gene: TRBV10-3
CDR3 DNA: TGTGCCATCAGTGTACCGCCGCAGGGAAGTGATGAAAAACTGTTTTTT
CDR3 protein: CAISVPPQGSDEKLFF

J gene: TRBJ1-5
clone size: .
D gene: .
V gene: TRBV12-3/TRBV12-4
CDR3 DNA: TGTGCCAGCACCTTCGGGGGGCAGCCCCAGCATTTT
CDR3 protein: CASTFGGQPQHF

J gene: TRBJ1-5
clone size: .
D gene: TRBD1
V gene: TRBV19
CDR3 DNA: TGTGCCAGTAGCTCACCGGGACAGGGGTACAATCAGCCCCAGCATTTT
CDR3 protein: CASSSPGQGYNQPQHF

J gene: TRBJ1-1
clone size: .
D gene: .
V gene: TRBV7-2
CDR3 DNA: TGTGCCAGCAGCCCTTCTCACGAGGTTAACACTGAAGCTTTCTTT
CDR3 protein: CASSPSHEVNTEAFF

J gene: TRBJ2-7
clone size: few
D gene: TRBD2
V gene: TRBV6-2/TRBV6-3
CDR3 DNA: TGTGCCAGCAGTTCTGGAGGACTAGCTGTCTACGAGCAGTACTTC
CDR3 protein: CASSSGGLAVYEQYF

J gene: TRBJ2-1
clone size: .
D gene: TRBD2
V gene: TRBV6-2/TRBV6-3
CDR3 DNA: TGTGCCAGCGAGACTAGCGGGCCGTATAATGAGCAGTTCTTC
CDR3 protein: CASETSGPYNEQFF

J gene: TRBJ2-5
clone size: .
D gene: .
V gene: TRBV30
CDR3 DNA: TGTGCCTGGAGTGTACTGGGGCAGTCCGGGGAGACCCAGTACTTC
CDR3 protein: CAWSVLGQSGETQYF

J gene: TRBJ1-5
clone size: .
D gene: TRBD1
V gene: TRBV6-2/TRBV6-3
CDR3 DNA: TGTGCCAGCAGAAAACCGGACAGGGTCGATCAGCCCCAGCATTTT
CDR3 protein: CASRKPDRVDQPQHF

J gene: TRBJ2-7
clone size: .
D gene: TRBD1
V gene: TRBV2
CDR3 DNA: TGTGCCAGCAGTGAAGCAAAGGGACAGGGACTTTCCTACGAGCAGTACTTC
CDR3 protein: CASSEAKGQGLSYEQYF

J gene: TRBJ2-7
clone size: few
D gene: .
V gene: TRBV23-1
CDR3 DNA: TGCGCCAGCAGTCACCCCGCGGAGGGGAGCTCCTACGAGCAGTACTTC
CDR3 protein: CASSHPAEGSSYEQYF

J gene: TRBJ1-3
clone size: few
D gene: .
V gene: TRBV7-8
CDR3 DNA: TGTGCCAGCAGCTCCTACCCAGGGGGAAACACCATATATTTT
CDR3 protein: CASSSYPGGNTIYF

J gene: TRBJ2-1
clone size: .
D gene: TRBD2
V gene: TRBV4-2
CDR3 DNA: TGTGCCAGCAGCCAAGAAAGAGCGGGGGGGCACAATGAGCAGTTCTTC
CDR3 protein: CASSQERAGGHNEQFF

J gene: TRBJ1-4
clone size: .
D gene: TRBD1
V gene: TRBV7-6
CDR3 DNA: TGTGCCAGCAGCGCCGGGACAGCCAGTAATGAAAAACTGTTTTTT
CDR3 protein: CASSAGTASNEKLFF

J gene: TRBJ1-1
clone size: .
D gene: .
V gene: TRBV6-2/TRBV6-3
CDR3 DNA: TGTGCCAGCAGCCTGAACCCAGAGGACACTGAAGCTTTCTTT
CDR3 protein: CASSLNPEDTEAFF

J gene: TRBJ2-1
clone size: once
D gene: TRBD2
V gene: TRBV20-1
CDR3 DNA: TGCAGTGCTAGACAGAGGGACTATAGAAATGAGCAGTTCTTC
CDR3 protein: CSARQRDYRNEQFF

J gene: TRBJ2-7
clone size: few
D gene: TRBD2
V gene: TRBV29-1
CDR3 DNA: TGCAGCGTTGACTTAGCGGGGGGTTCCTACGAGCAGTACTTC
CDR3 protein: CSVDLAGGSYEQYF

J gene: TRBJ2-4
clone size: few
D gene: .
V gene: TRBV7-9
CDR3 DNA: TGTGCCAGCAGCTTCTCTGACATGATTTCAAACATTCAGTACTTC
CDR3 protein: CASSFSDMISNIQYF

J gene: TRBJ2-7
clone size: many
D gene: .
V gene: TRBV12-3/TRBV12-4
CDR3 DNA: TGTGCCAGCAGTGGACAGGGAGGGTACGAGCAGTACTTC
CDR3 protein: CASSGQGGYEQYF

J gene: TRBJ2-1
clone size: .
D gene: .
V gene: TRBV28
CDR3 DNA: TGTGCCAGCAGTCCCCTGGGGGTCGGTGAGCAGTTCTTC
CDR3 protein: CASSPLGVGEQFF

J gene: TRBJ2-3
clone size: few
D gene: .
V gene: TRBV5-1
CDR3 DNA: TGCGCCAGCAGCTTGGCGAGCGGCTGGAACGATACGCAGTATTTT
CDR3 protein: CASSLASGWNDTQYF

J gene: TRBJ2-3
clone size: few
D gene: TRBD2
V gene: TRBV28
CDR3 DNA: TGTGCCAGCGGGGGGGGCACAGATACGCAGTATTTT
CDR3 protein: CASGGGTDTQYF

J gene: TRBJ2-1
clone size: .
D gene: TRBD1
V gene: TRBV9
CDR3 DNA: TGTGCCAGCAGCGTAGCGACAGGGAGAGTGCGAAATGAGCAGTTCTTC
CDR3 protein: CASSVATGRVRNEQFF

J gene: TRBJ2-1
clone size: .
D gene: .
V gene: TRBV7-9
CDR3 DNA: TGTGCCAGCAGCCCCCCCAGGGGGGCGGGCAATGAGCAGTTCTTC
CDR3 protein: CASSPPRGAGNEQFF

J gene: TRBJ1-1
clone size: few
D gene: .
V gene: TRBV11-2
CDR3 DNA: TGTGCCAGCACCCTCCGTGGCACTGAAGCTTTCTTT
CDR3 protein: CASTLRGTEAFF